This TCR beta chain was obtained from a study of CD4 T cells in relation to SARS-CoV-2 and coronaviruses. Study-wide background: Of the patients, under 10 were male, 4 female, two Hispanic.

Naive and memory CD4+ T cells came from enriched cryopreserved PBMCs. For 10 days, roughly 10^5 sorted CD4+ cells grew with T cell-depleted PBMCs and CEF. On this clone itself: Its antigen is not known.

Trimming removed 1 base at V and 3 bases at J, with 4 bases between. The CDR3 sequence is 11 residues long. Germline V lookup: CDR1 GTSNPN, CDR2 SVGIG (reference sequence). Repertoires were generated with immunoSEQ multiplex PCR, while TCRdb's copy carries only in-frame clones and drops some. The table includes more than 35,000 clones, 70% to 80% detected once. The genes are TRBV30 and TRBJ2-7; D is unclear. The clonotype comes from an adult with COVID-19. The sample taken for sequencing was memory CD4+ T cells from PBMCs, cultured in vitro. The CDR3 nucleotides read TGTGCCTGGAGTGGGTTCTACGAGCAGTACTTC. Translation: CAWSGFYEQYF.